This record concerns one T cell receptor beta chain sequence. This clonotype was recorded a few times. Its antigen is unknown. Base qualities are not at hand, and no much larger clone is one base apart. These reads were obtained on an Illumina NovaSeq 6000. TCRalpha and TCRbeta cDNA libraries were built by 5'RACE with constant-segment primers, adding sample barcodes and unique molecular identifiers. RNA was extracted from every sample with Trizol reagent. Libraries were amplified in two PCR steps, with a second sample barcode and Illumina TruSeq adapters added in the second step. The libraries were sequenced on an Illumina NovaSeq using 2 x 150 bp paired-end reads. Under the source paper's analysis protocol: Reads were demultiplexed and collapsed into UMI-guided consensus sequences with migec v1.2.7. Using mixcr v2.1.11, UMI consensuses were aligned to TRA and TRB V and J templates and then assembled into clonotypes. A clonotype was counted as expanded or contracted only when both edgeR and NoisET called the clonotype significant, with the noise models trained on biological replicates. edgeR calls used a false discovery rate-adjusted p below 0.01 and a log2 fold-change threshold of 1. PCA with hierarchical clustering of max-normalized trajectories of the 1000 most abundant clonotypes was used as exploratory dynamics analysis. The CD4 or CD8 phenotype of responding clones was assigned using the separately sequenced CD4+ and CD8+ repertoires. Clones were called with MiXCR by TCRdb after fastp trimmed the public reads at Q25, and only in-frame beta chains were retained. Identical CDR3 proteins give one entry, which carries the most common genes and DNA. TCRdb, not the authors, supplied the V and J calls. For this sample the table gives 200,000 to 250,000 distinct CDR3 sequences, of which more than 9% were detected only once. Around 3.3% of the sample comes from the top ten.

The data were taken from a study of T-cell memory formation after mild COVID-19 (dated by TCRdb to the early 2020s). With regard to the full study: TCR sequence clusters from the two donors were largely donor specific. In two donors, T-cell clones that expanded and contracted after mild COVID-19 were followed by sequencing TCRalpha and TCRbeta repertoires longitudinally. The cohort was made up of two young adult volunteers, one female and one male, who were previously healthy.

Ficoll-Paque density gradient centrifugation was the method used to isolate PBMCs. Broader findings and caveats from the paper: Only a couple of mild cases were covered by the study, and larger cohorts that include severe cases with pre-infection samples were considered necessary. Whether the second-wave clones peaking on day 37 were SARS-CoV-2 specific was not confirmed. Some responding clones were found in pre-infection memory, which suggests that pre-existing cross-reactive memory T cells took part in the SARS-CoV-2 response. Balanced CD4/CD8 phenotypes were observed for clones contracting from day 15 to 85, whereas a bias towards CD4+ was observed for a second wave of clones expanding from day 15 to 37. Contracting CD4+ clones were found mainly in CM and EM memory subsets, while CD8+ clones were enriched in EMRA.

This sequence originates from a man between 18 and 29 years old who had mild COVID-19 (a few samples of this study predate the infection). The sample titles of this study are shuffled in the database, so cell type and time point are left out; the donor was told from shared clones. Sequencing used PBMCs or a T cell subset sorted from them (not recorded which).

The nucleotide sequence reads as follows: TGCAGTGCTCAGACAGGGGGATATGGCTACACCTTC. It translates to CSAQTGGYGYTF. The sequence is built from TRBV20-1 and TRBJ1-2, with 9 bases aligning to TRBD1. V trim: 5 bases; J trim: 5 bases; unmatched bases: 3. Its CDR3 holds 12 amino acids, cysteine through phenylalanine. Left in the record is the CDR3 DNA by itself, 36 bases read in frame from the first base. Per the germline V gene (reference sequence), DFQATT is the CDR1 and SNEGSKA is the CDR2.